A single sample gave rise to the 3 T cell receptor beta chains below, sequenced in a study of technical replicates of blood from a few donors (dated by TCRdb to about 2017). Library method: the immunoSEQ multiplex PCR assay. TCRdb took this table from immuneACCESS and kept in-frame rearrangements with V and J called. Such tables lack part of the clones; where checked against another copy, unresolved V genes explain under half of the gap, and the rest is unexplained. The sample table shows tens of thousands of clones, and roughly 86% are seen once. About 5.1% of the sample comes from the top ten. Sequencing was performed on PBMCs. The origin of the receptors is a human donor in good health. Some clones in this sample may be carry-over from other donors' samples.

In DNA, the CDR3 is TGTGCCAGCAGCTTAGAACAAGGGCAGGGGACCTACGAGCAGTACTTC. Amino acids: CASSLEQGQGTYEQYF. The J gene is TRBJ2-7, the V gene TRBV13; D may be TRBD1 (6 bases). The CDR3 has 16 residues. In germline, CDR1 is PRHDT, CDR2 FYEKMQ (reference sequence). Trimming cost V 1 base and J 2 bases, with 15 bases left between them. The entire variable domain, with the rest obtained from reference TRBV13 and TRBJ2-7, is as follows: AAGVIQSPRHLIKEKRETATLKCYPIPRHDTVYWYQQGPGQDPQFLISFYEKMQSDKGSIPDRFSAQQFSDYHSELNMSSLELGDSALYFCASSLEQGQGTYEQYFGPGTRLTVT.

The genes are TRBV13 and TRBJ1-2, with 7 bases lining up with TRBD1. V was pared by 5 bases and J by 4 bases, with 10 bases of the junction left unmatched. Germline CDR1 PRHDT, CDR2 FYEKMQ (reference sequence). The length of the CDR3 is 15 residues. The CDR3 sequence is CASSKRQGVFYGYTF. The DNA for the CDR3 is TGTGCCAGCAGCAAACGACAGGGTGTTTTCTATGGCTACACCTTC.

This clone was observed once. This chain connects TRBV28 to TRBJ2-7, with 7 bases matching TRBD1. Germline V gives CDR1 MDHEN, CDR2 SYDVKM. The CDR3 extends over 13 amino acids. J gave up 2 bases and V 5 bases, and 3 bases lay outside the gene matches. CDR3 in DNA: TGTGCCAGCAGTGGGGACAGCGCCTACGAGCAGTACTTC. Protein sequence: CASSGDSAYEQYF. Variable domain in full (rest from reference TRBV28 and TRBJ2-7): DVKVTQSSRYLVKRTGEKVFLECVQDMDHENMFWYRQDPGLGLRLIYFSYDVKMKEKGDIPEGYSVSREKKERFSLILESASTNQTSMYLCASSGDSAYEQYFGPGTRLTVT.